This T cell receptor beta chain was identified during a study of control samples from healthy donors and cancer patients. Clones were read by immunoSEQ multiplex PCR, and TCRdb kept only the in-frame ones, dropping some. Among some 410,000 clones, 75% to 95% were seen once, and the ten largest hold approximately 6.3%. The sample holds one count of this clone. This sequence originates from a man between 40 and 49 years old with head and neck cancer. Sequencing was carried out using PBMCs.

The CDR3 DNA follows: TGTGCCAGCAGGAAGGGACAGACGAACACCGGGGAGCTGTTTTTT. Its protein is CASRKGQTNTGELFF. The J gene is TRBJ2-2, the V gene TRBV5-4; TRBD1 matches at 7 bases. CDR1 is SGHNT and CDR2 is YYREEE in the germline V gene (reference sequence). V dropped 5 bases and J dropped 0; count of bases not matched to a gene: 4. The CDR3 loop spans 15 amino acids.